This T cell receptor beta chain was observed in a study of shared clonotypes between healthy human individuals. Donors had no recently reported acute infections or vaccinations and were HIV-negative. Donors, without exception, were Caucasian adults residing in Nashville, Tennessee. The V gene end was trimmed by 8 bases and the J gene end by 1 base; junction bases not matched to a gene: 6. CDR3 length: 15 amino acids. Germline lookup yields CDR1 KGHSH and CDR2 LQKENI. Generated by immunoSEQ multiplex PCR, the TCRdb table keeps only in-frame clones and is missing some. The table includes roughly 450,000 clones, about four fifths detected once.

The sample taken for sequencing was PBMCs. The source is a woman between 40 and 55 years old in good health. Some clones in this sample may be carry-over from other donors' samples. This chain connects TRBV18 to TRBJ2-2; 8 positions match TRBD1. CDR3 bases: TGTGCCAGCCCCCGGACAGGGCGGAACACCGGGGAGCTGTTTTTT. Encoded protein: CASPRTGRNTGELFF.